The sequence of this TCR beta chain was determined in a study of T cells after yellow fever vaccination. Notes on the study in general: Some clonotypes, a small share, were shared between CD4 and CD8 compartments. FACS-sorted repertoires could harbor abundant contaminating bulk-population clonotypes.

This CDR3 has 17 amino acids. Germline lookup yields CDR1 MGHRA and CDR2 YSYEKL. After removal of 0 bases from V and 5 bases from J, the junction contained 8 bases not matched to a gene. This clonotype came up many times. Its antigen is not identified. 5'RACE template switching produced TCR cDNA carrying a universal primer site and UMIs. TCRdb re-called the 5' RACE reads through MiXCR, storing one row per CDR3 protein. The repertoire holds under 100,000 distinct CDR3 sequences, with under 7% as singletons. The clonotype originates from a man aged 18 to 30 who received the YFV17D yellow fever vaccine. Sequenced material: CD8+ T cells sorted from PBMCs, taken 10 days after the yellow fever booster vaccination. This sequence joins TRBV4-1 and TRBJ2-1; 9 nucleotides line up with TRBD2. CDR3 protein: CASSQDQAGGFDNEQFF. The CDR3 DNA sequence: TGCGCCAGCAGCCAAGACCAAGCGGGGGGCTTCGACAATGAGCAGTTCTTC.